This T cell receptor beta chain was sequenced during a study of circulating and synovial CD4+ cells in juvenile arthritis. There are 18 residues in the CDR3. Trimming cost V 6 bases and J 5 bases; bases outside gene matches: 16. CDR1 and CDR2 (germline): SGHTA, FQGNSA. General observations from the study: Some such blood samples were as oligoclonal as synovium. Traditional Vbeta family usage analysis missed the pathogenic-like versus bulk difference.

Note on this clone: Its antigen is still unknown.

This table comes from immunoSEQ multiplex PCR, and its TCRdb copy is limited to in-frame clones, with some not included. Of tens of thousands of clones detected, about 95% appear once; the ten largest clones hold roughly 0.69%. The sample comprised CD4+ T cells from blood. The rearrangement uses TRBV7-2 and TRBJ2-5; 12 nucleotides line up with TRBD2. The clonotype comes from a human donor with juvenile idiopathic arthritis. CDR3 region: CASSFGLAGLLRRETQYF. The CDR3 DNA reads as TGTGCCAGCAGTTTCGGACTAGCGGGGCTCCTAAGGAGGGAGACCCAGTACTTC.